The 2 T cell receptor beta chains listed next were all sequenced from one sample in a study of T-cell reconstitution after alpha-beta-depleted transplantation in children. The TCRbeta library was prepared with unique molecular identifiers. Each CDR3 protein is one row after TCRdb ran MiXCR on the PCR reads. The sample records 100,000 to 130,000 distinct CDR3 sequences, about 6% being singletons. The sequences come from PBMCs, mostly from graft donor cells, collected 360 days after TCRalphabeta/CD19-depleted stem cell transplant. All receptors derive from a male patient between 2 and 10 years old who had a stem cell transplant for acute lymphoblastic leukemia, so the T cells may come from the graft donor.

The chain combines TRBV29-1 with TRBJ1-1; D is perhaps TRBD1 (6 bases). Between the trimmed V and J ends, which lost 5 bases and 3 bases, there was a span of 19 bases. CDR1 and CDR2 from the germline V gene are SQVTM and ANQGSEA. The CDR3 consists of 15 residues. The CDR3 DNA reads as TGCAGCGTTCTACGGGGGCCCGCCCGGGACACTGAAGCTTTCTTT. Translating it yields CSVLRGPARDTEAFF.

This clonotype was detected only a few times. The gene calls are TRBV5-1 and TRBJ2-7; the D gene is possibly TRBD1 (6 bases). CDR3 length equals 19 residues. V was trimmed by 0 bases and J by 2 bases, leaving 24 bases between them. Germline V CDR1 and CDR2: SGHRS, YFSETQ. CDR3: CASSLEAYMYTGLPYEQYF. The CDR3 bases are TGCGCCAGCAGCTTGGAAGCCTATATGTATACAGGGCTCCCCTACGAGCAGTACTTC.